A single sample is the source of the 2 T cell receptor beta chains below, sequenced in a study of T-cell reconstitution after alpha-beta-depleted transplantation in children. Preparation of the TCRbeta library was carried out with unique molecular identifiers. TCRdb re-derived calls from the PCR reads in MiXCR, one entry per CDR3 protein. The table records about 480,000 distinct CDR3 sequences, roughly an eighth of them present only once. This sample comprised PBMCs from the stem cell graft donor, obtained from the stem cell graft. These receptors originate from a human donor who donated a stem cell graft to a child with combined immunodeficiency.

This clonotype was detected ten times or more. The chain carries TRBV12-3 or TRBV12-4 and TRBJ2-7; the D gene is possibly TRBD2 (5 bases). Trimming removed 6 bases at V and 4 bases at J, with 16 bases between. The CDR3 is made up of 14 amino acids. This CDR3 reads CASSHGNDAYEQYF. CDR3 nucleotides: TGTGCCAGCAGCCACGGGAATGATGCGTACGAGCAGTACTTC.

This clonotype was found many times. This CDR3 reads CASSPPQLGVGGDTQYF. For the CDR3, the DNA is TGTGCCAGCAGCCCCCCTCAGCTGGGAGTCGGGGGAGATACGCAGTATTTT. The gene calls are TRBV6-1 and TRBJ2-3, with D possibly TRBD2 on 6 matching bases. This CDR3 contains 17 residues. Germline V gene data show CDR1 as MNHNS and CDR2 as SASEGT. The V end lost 6 bases, the J end lost 5 bases, and 24 bases lay between the germline ends.